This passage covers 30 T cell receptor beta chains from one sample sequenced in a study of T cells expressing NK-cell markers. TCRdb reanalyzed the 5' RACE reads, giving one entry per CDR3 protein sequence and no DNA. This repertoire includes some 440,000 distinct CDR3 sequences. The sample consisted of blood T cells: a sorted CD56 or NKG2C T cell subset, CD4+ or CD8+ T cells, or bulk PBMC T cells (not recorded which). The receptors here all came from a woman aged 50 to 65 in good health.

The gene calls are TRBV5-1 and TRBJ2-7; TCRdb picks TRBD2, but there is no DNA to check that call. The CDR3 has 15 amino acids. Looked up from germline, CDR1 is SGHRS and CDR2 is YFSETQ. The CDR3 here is CASSLLAGIAYEQYF.

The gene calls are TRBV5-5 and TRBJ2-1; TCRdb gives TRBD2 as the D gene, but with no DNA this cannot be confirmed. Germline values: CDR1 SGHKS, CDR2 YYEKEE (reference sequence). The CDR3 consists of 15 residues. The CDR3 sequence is CASSMTSGLYNEQFF.

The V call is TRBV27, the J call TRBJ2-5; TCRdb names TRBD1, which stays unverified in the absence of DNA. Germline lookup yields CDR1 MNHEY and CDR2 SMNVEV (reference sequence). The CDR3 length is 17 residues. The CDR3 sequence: CASSFDGRDRGQETQYF.

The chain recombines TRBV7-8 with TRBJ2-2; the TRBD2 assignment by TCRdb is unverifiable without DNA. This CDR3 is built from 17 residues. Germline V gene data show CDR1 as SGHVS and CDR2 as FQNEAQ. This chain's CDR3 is CASSSLPPDPKPGELFF.

CDR3 residues: CASSPREREPYNEQFF. The chain carries TRBV12-3 or TRBV12-4 and TRBJ2-1; TCRdb indicates TRBD2, and absent DNA this call remains unverified. CDR3 size: 16 residues.

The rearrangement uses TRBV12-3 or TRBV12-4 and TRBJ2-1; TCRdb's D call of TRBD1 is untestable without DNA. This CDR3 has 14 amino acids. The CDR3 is CASSLSTPPGPQFF.

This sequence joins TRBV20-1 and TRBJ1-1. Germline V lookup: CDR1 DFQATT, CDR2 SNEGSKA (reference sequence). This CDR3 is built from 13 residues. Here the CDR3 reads CSAIPATDTEAFF.

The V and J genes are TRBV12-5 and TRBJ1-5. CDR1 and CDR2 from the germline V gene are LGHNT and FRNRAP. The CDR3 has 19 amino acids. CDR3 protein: CASGSFEKSVDYSNQPQHF.

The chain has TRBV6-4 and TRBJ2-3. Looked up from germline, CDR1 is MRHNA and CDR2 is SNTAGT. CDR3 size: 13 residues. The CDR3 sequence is CASSDDPTDTQYF.

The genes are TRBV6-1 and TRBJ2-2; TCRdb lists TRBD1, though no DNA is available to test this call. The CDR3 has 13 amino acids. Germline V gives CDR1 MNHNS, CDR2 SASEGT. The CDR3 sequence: CASRGQGAWELFF.

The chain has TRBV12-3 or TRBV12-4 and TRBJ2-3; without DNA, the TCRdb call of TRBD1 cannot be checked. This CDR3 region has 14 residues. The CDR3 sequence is CASTRESSTDTQYF.

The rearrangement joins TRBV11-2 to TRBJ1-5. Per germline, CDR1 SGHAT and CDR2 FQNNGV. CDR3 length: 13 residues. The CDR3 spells CASSSTDNQPQHF.

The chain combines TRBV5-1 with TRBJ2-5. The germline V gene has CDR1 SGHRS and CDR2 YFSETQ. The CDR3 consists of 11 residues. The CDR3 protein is CASSKMGTQYF.

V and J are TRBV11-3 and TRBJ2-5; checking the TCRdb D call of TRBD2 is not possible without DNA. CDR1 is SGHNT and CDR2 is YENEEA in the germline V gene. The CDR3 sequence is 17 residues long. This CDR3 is CASSLVALAGAVETQYF.

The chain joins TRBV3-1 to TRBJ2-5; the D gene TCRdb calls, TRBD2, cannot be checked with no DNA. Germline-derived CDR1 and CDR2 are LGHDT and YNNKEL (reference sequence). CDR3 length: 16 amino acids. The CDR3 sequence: CASSQGTSGSWETQYF.

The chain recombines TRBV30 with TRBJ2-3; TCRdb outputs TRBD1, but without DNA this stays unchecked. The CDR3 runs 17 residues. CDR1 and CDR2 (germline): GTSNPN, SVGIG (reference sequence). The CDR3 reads CAWSVQVVGGLTDTQYF. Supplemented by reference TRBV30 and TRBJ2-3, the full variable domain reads SQTIHQWPATLVQPVGSPLSLECTVEGTSNPNLYWYRQAAGRGLQLLFYSVGIGQISSEVPQNLSASRPQDRQFILSSKKLLLSDSGFYLCAWSVQVVGGLTDTQYFGPGTRLTVL.

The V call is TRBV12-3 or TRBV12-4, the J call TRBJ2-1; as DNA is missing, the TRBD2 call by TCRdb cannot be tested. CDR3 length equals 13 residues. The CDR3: CASSLGRAHEQFF.

This chain's CDR3 is CAWSLPGLRNTIYF. J is TRBJ1-3 and V is TRBV30. CDR3 length: 14 residues. Germline V gives CDR1 GTSNPN, CDR2 SVGIG (reference sequence).

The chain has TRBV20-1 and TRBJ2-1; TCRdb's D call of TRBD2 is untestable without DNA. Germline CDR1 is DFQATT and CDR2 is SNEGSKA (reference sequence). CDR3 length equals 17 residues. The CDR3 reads CSAFDAGPRSSYNEQFF.

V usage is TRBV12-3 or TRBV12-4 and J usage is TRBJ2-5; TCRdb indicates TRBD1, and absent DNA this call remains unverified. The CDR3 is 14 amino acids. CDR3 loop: CASSWDRGQETQYF.

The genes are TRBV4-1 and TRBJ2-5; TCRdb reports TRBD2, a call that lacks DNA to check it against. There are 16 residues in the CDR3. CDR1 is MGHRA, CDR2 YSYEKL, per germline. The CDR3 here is CASQDPTSGRTRTQYF.

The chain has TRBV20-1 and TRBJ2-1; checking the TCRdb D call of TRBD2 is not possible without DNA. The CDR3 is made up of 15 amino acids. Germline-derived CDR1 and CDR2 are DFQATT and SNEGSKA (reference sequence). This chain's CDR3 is CSASRREFPHNEQFF.

The CDR3: CASSSSVGGELFF. V and J are TRBV27 and TRBJ2-2; TCRdb selects TRBD2, and the lack of DNA leaves this call unchecked. Germline CDR1 MNHEY, CDR2 SMNVEV (reference sequence). The CDR3 is 13 residues long.

The CDR3 region is CASSRRRITDTQYF. The chain recombines TRBV5-1 with TRBJ2-3; TCRdb proposes TRBD2, but this gene call is untestable without DNA. Germline values: CDR1 SGHRS, CDR2 YFSETQ. CDR3 size: 14 residues.

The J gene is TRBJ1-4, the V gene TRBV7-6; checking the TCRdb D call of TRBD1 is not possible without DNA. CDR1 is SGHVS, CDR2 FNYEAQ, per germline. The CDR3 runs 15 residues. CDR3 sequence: CASSLEGGLIEKLFF.

CDR3 loop: CASSYANRGSNTGELFF. The gene calls are TRBV6-6 and TRBJ2-2; TCRdb proposes TRBD1, but this gene call is untestable without DNA. Germline V gives CDR1 MNHNY, CDR2 SVGAGI (reference sequence). The CDR3 consists of 17 residues.

CDR3 residues: CASSWSSGSEQYF. This chain joins TRBV5-1 and TRBJ2-7; TCRdb picks TRBD2, but there is no DNA to check that call. CDR1 and CDR2 (germline): SGHRS, YFSETQ. This CDR3 comprises 13 residues.

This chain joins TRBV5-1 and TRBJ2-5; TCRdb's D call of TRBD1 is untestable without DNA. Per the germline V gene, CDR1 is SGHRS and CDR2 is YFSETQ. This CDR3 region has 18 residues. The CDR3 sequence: CASSSPGAQVLPLETQYF.

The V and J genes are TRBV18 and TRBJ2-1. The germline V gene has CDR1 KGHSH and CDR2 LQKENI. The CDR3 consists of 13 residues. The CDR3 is CASSLIVGNEQFF.

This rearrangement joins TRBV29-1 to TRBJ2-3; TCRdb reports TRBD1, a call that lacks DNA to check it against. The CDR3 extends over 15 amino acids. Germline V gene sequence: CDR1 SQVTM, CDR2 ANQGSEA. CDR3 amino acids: CSVDRPQDGTDTQYF.